This T cell receptor beta chain was recovered during a study of blood T cell repertoires in COVID-19. Produced via immunoSEQ multiplex PCR; TCRdb's table is partial and in-frame only. The sample yields over 150,000 clones, roughly 84% seen once. The germline V gene encodes CDR1 MNHEY and CDR2 SVGEGT. The CDR3 sequence is 12 residues long. Trimming cost V 6 bases and J 5 bases, with 10 bases left between them. The TCR originated in a woman aged 55-69 years with acute or convalescent COVID-19. The V gene is TRBV6-2 or TRBV6-3, the J gene TRBJ1-2; D is possibly TRBD1 (6 bases). Input material: peripheral blood. The CDR3 region has the DNA TGTGCCAGCAGCAATACAGGGTATGGCTACACCTTC. Encoded protein: CASSNTGYGYTF.